Presented here are 9 T cell receptor beta chains from one specimen sequenced in a study of cytomegalovirus exposure and HLA in healthy donors. It was with 60 Vbeta and 13 Jbeta primers that the PCR ran. Libraries were prepared by immunoSEQ multiplex PCR; TCRdb keeps only in-frame clonotypes and omits some of them. Of about 200,000 clones in the sample, approximately 78% were seen once. Sequencing input: PBMCs. These receptors all stem from a woman between 40 and 55 years old in good health and CMV-seronegative.

The gene calls are TRBV19 and TRBJ2-1; TRBD2 matches at 9 bases. The V gene end was trimmed by 5 bases and the J gene end by 9 bases; junction bases not matched to a gene: 11. This CDR3 is built from 15 residues. Per the germline V gene, CDR1 is LNHDA and CDR2 is SQIVND (reference sequence). Here the CDR3 DNA reads TGTGCCAGTAGTTTCTTAGCGGGAGTGGGTAGTGAGCAGTTCTTC. Translated: CASSFLAGVGSEQFF. The full variable domain, rest sourced from reference TRBV19 and TRBJ2-1, is DGGITQSPKYLFRKEGQNVTLSCEQNLNHDAMYWYRQDPGQGLRLIYYSQIVNDFQKGDIAEGYSVSREKKESFPLTVTSAQKNPTAFYLCASSFLAGVGSEQFFGPGTRLTVL.

This sequence joins TRBV5-1 and TRBJ2-3, with 11 nucleotides matching TRBD2. The V gene's germline CDR1 is SGHRS and CDR2 YFSETQ. This CDR3 is built from 16 residues. Germline trimming cut 0 bases from V and 3 bases from J; bases unmatched to any gene: 3. The CDR3 spells CASSLDGTSGTDTQYF. CDR3 sequence (DNA): TGCGCCAGCAGCTTGGACGGGACTAGCGGTACAGATACGCAGTATTTT.

J is TRBJ1-4 and V is TRBV19; 7 bases match TRBD1. The CDR3 totals 14 residues. The germline V gene encodes CDR1 LNHDA and CDR2 SQIVND (reference sequence). Unmatched junction bases numbered 1, after V lost 6 bases and J lost 0 bases. The CDR3 DNA reads as TGTGCCAGTAGCCAGGGGGCAACTAATGAAAAACTGTTTTTT. Its translation is CASSQGATNEKLFF.

The chain carries TRBV5-1 and TRBJ2-7; weak D call: TRBD1 (5 bases). CDR1 and CDR2 from the germline V gene are SGHRS and YFSETQ. The length of the CDR3 is 16 residues. V was trimmed by 0 bases and J by 2 bases, leaving 15 bases between them. The CDR3, as DNA: TGCGCCAGCAGCTTGGGGGGCCCAGGGCGAGCCTACGAGCAGTACTTC. Encoded protein: CASSLGGPGRAYEQYF.

The rearrangement uses TRBV7-2 and TRBJ2-1; possible D gene TRBD1, 6 bases. This CDR3 spans 13 amino acids. With 2 bases removed from V and 8 bases from J, the gap between germline ends came to 10 bases. The germline gives CDR1 SGHTA, CDR2 FQGNSA. Here the CDR3 reads CASSLIGGDEQFF. The CDR3 DNA reads as TGTGCCAGCAGCTTAATTGGGGGCGATGAGCAGTTCTTC.

The chain is built from TRBV7-9 and TRBJ2-7; a possible D gene is TRBD1 (6 bases). Germline lookup yields CDR1 SEHNR and CDR2 FQNEAQ (reference sequence). The CDR3 totals 13 residues. V was pared by 4 bases and J by 3 bases, with 10 bases between. The CDR3 coding sequence is TGTGCCAGCAGCTCCGACAGGAGCTACGAGCAGTACTTC. This encodes CASSSDRSYEQYF.

This chain joins TRBV28 and TRBJ2-2, with TRBD2 as a possible D gene (5 bases). Deletions cut 3 bases from V and 2 bases from J, with 13 bases between. The CDR3 has 16 residues. The germline CDR1 and CDR2 sequences are MDHEN and SYDVKM. The CDR3 DNA sequence: TGTGCCAGCAGTTTGGTCTCCGAGGGTAACACCGGGGAGCTGTTTTTT. This translates into CASSLVSEGNTGELFF.

This clone has a single count. This chain connects TRBV4-1 to TRBJ1-2; 7 bases are a match to TRBD1. The CDR3 has 17 amino acids. V dropped 0 bases and J dropped 6; count of bases not matched to a gene: 13. The germline gives CDR1 MGHRA, CDR2 YSYEKL. The CDR3 reads CASSQDRTGFPGDGYTF. The CDR3 DNA reads TGCGCCAGCAGCCAAGACAGGACAGGTTTTCCGGGCGATGGCTACACCTTC.

The gene calls are TRBV11-2 and TRBJ1-4; TRBD1 is a possible D gene (5 bases). The CDR3 is made up of 16 amino acids. With 2 bases removed from V and 0 bases from J, the gap between germline ends came to 10 bases. CDR1 is SGHAT and CDR2 is FQNNGV in the germline V gene. This chain's CDR3 is CASSLMTVATNEKLFF. CDR3 nucleotide sequence: TGTGCCAGCAGCTTAATGACAGTTGCAACTAATGAAAAACTGTTTTTT.